The 25 T cell receptor beta chains reported below all come from one sample, sequenced in a study of T cells in Graves' hyperthyroidism and ophthalmopathy. Amplified TCR beta CDR3 regions came from RNA transcripts. TCR CDR3 regions were first amplified by RT-PCR with HTBI primers. MiXCR, run by TCRdb on the multiplex PCR reads, gives a single entry per CDR3 protein. Among some 350,000 distinct CDR3 sequences, roughly 15% were seen once, and the ten largest hold approximately 19%. Sequencing was carried out using blood. The source of these receptors is an older woman with Graves' ophthalmopathy.

This clonotype was picked up a small number of times. At one boundary the junction diverges from the germline segment, which might be a read error. The chain uses TRBV12-3 or TRBV12-4 and TRBJ2-7; D is unclear. The CDR3 is 13 residues long. CDR3 in DNA: TGTGCCAGCAGTTTTGGGGTCCCCTACAAGCAGTACTTC. This codes for CASSFGVPYKQYF.

In its sample, this clonotype was seen a few times. This rearrangement joins TRBV25-1 to TRBJ2-5; D remains unclear. The V end lost 0 bases, the J end lost 0 bases, and 8 bases lay between the germline ends. Germline V lookup: CDR1 MGHDK, CDR2 SYGVNS. This CDR3 has 15 amino acids. The CDR3 loop reads CASSEYHGNQETQYF. CDR3 nucleotides: TGTGCCAGCAGTGAATATCACGGAAACCAAGAGACCCAGTACTTC.

This clonotype was observed a handful of times. The rearrangement uses TRBV6-1 and TRBJ2-1; 10 nucleotides align to TRBD2. The CDR3 length is 15 residues. After removal of 10 bases from V and 9 bases from J, the junction contained 15 bases not matched to a gene. Germline V gene lookup returns CDR1 MNHNS and CDR2 SASEGT. CDR3 in DNA: TGTGCCACCTCCCCCCCTAGCGGGAGAAAACCTGAGCAGTTCTTC. It encodes CATSPPSGRKPEQFF.

This clonotype was seen at least ten times. The chain has TRBV29-1 and TRBJ2-3; D is possibly TRBD1 (6 bases). This CDR3 spans 13 amino acids. The germline CDR1 and CDR2 sequences are SQVTM and ANQGSEA. V shed 3 bases and J shed 2 bases, with 9 bases lying between them. Written as DNA, the CDR3 is TGCAGCGTTGACCAGGGGTTCACAGATACGCAGTATTTT. Protein: CSVDQGFTDTQYF.

This clonotype has at least ten counts. The chain recombines TRBV20-1 with TRBJ2-1; TRBD2 aligns across 8 bases. The V and J ends lost 6 bases and 3 bases, in that order; junction bases with no gene match: 10. This CDR3 is built from 15 residues. CDR1 DFQATT and CDR2 SNEGSKA come from the germline V gene (reference sequence). The CDR3 nucleotides are TGCAGTGCACTCCTTTCCGGGAGGGTCTACAATGAGCAGTTCTTC. Translated: CSALLSGRVYNEQFF.

This clonotype was seen ten or more times. The rearrangement joins TRBV7-3 to TRBJ2-3, with 9 nucleotides matching TRBD2. V shed 3 bases, J shed 0 bases, and the junction held 1 base outside the gene matches. The CDR3 totals 15 residues. CDR1 is SGHTA and CDR2 is FQGTGA in the germline V gene. In nucleotides, the CDR3 is TGTGCCAGCAGCTTTCTAGCGGGGAGCACAGATACGCAGTATTTT. As protein: CASSFLAGSTDTQYF.

This clonotype was recorded many times. V and J are TRBV5-6 and TRBJ1-1; 7 bases map to TRBD1. The germline gives CDR1 SGHDT, CDR2 YYEEEE. The CDR3 is made up of 13 amino acids. V lost 6 bases, J lost 7 bases, and 9 bases stayed unmatched. CDR3 residues: CASTSGGTHEAFF. Written as DNA, the CDR3 is TGTGCCAGCACCTCAGGGGGAACACATGAAGCTTTCTTT.

This clonotype was seen many times. The V call is TRBV7-2, the J call TRBJ2-5, with D perhaps TRBD1 or TRBD2 (5 bases each). Germline lookup yields CDR1 SGHTA and CDR2 FQGNSA. There are 14 residues in the CDR3. Trimming pared 5 bases from V and 4 bases from J, leaving 14 bases between. The CDR3 loop is CASSEGSGIETQYF. The CDR3, as DNA: TGTGCCAGCAGCGAGGGGTCAGGGATAGAGACCCAGTACTTC.

The sample holds many counts of this clonotype. The J gene is TRBJ2-1, the V gene TRBV27, with D possibly being TRBD1 or TRBD2 (6 bases each). Germline CDR1 MNHEY, CDR2 SMNVEV (reference sequence). Deletions cut 7 bases from V and 6 bases from J, with 34 bases between. This CDR3 has 20 residues. The CDR3 DNA reads TGTGCCAGCATCGACGTGGACCCGGGTCTCCAAGGAGGGGGTGGCAATGAGCAGTTCTTC. Its protein product is CASIDVDPGLQGGGGNEQFF.

This clonotype came up many times. V gene TRBV10-2 combines with J gene TRBJ2-1; D gene uncertain. The CDR3 is made up of 11 amino acids. Germline values: CDR1 WSHSY, CDR2 SAAADI. V was trimmed by 6 bases and J by 9 bases, leaving 9 bases between them. The CDR3 DNA reads as TGCGCCAGCAGCCACAGTGGTGAGCAGTTCTTC. As protein: CASSHSGEQFF.

This clonotype appeared many times. In DNA, the CDR3 is TGTGCCAGCAGGTGGACGGCCTATGGCTACACCTTC. Residues: CASRWTAYGYTF. The chain carries TRBV28 and TRBJ1-2; no clear D gene. The V gene lost 6 bases and the J gene lost 4 bases, with 9 bases spanning the gap. Germline loops: CDR1 MDHEN, CDR2 SYDVKM. CDR3 size: 12 residues.

There are a few counts of this clonotype. The CDR3 bases are TGCAGTGCCCAGAGACGAGCGGGAAGGCTAGATACGCAGTATTTT. This codes for CSAQRRAGRLDTQYF. This chain connects TRBV20-1 to TRBJ2-3; 7 bases align to TRBD2. Germline values: CDR1 DFQATT, CDR2 SNEGSKA (reference sequence). The CDR3 runs to 15 residues. J lost 5 bases, V lost 6 bases, and 14 bases had no gene match.

Concerning this clonotype: This may come from a read error, since a much larger clone is one base off. The chain carries TRBV2 and TRBJ1-6; 8 bases line up with TRBD1. The CDR3 covers 15 residues. Per germline, CDR1 SNHLY and CDR2 FYNNEI. With 8 bases clipped from V and 5 bases from J, the junction kept 8 bases outside the gene matches. The CDR3 DNA sequence: TGTGCCAGCCAACTAGCGGGACAGGATAATTCACCCCTCCACTTT. It codes for CASQLAGQDNSPLHF. Full variable domain (outside the CDR3, taken from reference TRBV2 and TRBJ1-6): EPEVTQTPSHQVTQMGQEVILRCVPISNHLYFYWYRQILGQKVEFLVSFYNNEISEKSEIFDDQFSVERPDGSNFTLKIRSTKLEDSAMYFCASQLAGQDNSPLHFGNGTRLTVT.

This clonotype was seen many times. The rearrangement links TRBV10-1 to TRBJ2-3; no reliable D call. The CDR3 sequence is 12 residues long. CDR1 is WNHNN and CDR2 is SYGVQD in the germline V gene (reference sequence). Between the trimmed V and J ends, which lost 8 bases and 8 bases, there was a span of 14 bases. DNA of the CDR3: TGCGCCAGCGGAGAAGGCGCTGCTACGCAGTATTTT. Amino acid sequence: CASGEGAATQYF.

This clonotype was seen ten or more times. The chain employs TRBV7-9 and TRBJ2-3, with D perhaps given as TRBD1 or TRBD2 (5 bases each). The germline V gene has CDR1 SEHNR and CDR2 FQNEAQ (reference sequence). Trimming left V 8 bases short and J 0 bases short, with 15 bases between. This CDR3 has 15 amino acids. The CDR3 DNA reads as TGTGCCAGCTTTGCGACTTGGGACAGCACAGATACGCAGTATTTT. Protein: CASFATWDSTDTQYF. The full variable domain, with the rest looked up from reference TRBV7-9 and TRBJ2-3, is DTGVSQNPRHKITKRGQNVTFRCDPISEHNRLYWYRQTLGQGPEFLTYFQNEAQLEKSRLLSDRFSAERPKGSFSTLEIQRTEQGDSAMYLCASFATWDSTDTQYFGPGTRLTVL.

This chain connects TRBV11-2 to TRBJ2-3; 14 nucleotides align to TRBD2. V lost 5 bases, J lost 2 bases, and 9 bases stayed unmatched. CDR1 SGHAT and CDR2 FQNNGV come from the germline V gene. The CDR3 is made up of 18 amino acids. The CDR3 sequence is CASSLVGTSGSTTDTQYF. The CDR3 DNA follows: TGTGCCAGCAGCCTAGTAGGGACTAGCGGGAGTACCACAGATACGCAGTATTTT.

This clonotype turned up a few times. The chain joins TRBV5-8 to TRBJ2-7; a weak D match, TRBD2 (7 bases). Trimming removed 5 bases from V and 5 bases from J, with 17 bases in between. CDR1 is SGHTS, CDR2 YDEGEE, per germline. The CDR3 has 14 amino acids. Here the CDR3 DNA reads TGTGCCAGCAGGGGGAGGGGGTTCACAAACGAGCAGTACTTC. Translating gives CASRGRGFTNEQYF.

CDR3 sequence: CASSPGDSQAYEQYF. CDR3 coding DNA: TGCGCCAGCAGCCCGGGGGACAGCCAAGCCTACGAGCAGTACTTC. The rearrangement joins TRBV5-1 to TRBJ2-7, with D tentatively TRBD1 (7 bases). Trimming stripped 4 bases from V and 2 bases from J, with 16 bases between. The CDR3 runs to 15 residues. Germline-derived CDR1 and CDR2 are SGHRS and YFSETQ. Filled out from reference TRBV5-1 and TRBJ2-7, the complete variable domain reads KAGVTQTPRYLIKTRGQQVTLSCSPISGHRSVSWYQQTPGQGLQFLFEYFSETQRNKGNFPGRFSGRQFSNSRSEMNVSTLELGDSALYLCASSPGDSQAYEQYFGPGTRLTVT.

This clonotype was seen more than once but under ten times. The chain recombines TRBV12-3 or TRBV12-4 with TRBJ1-2; tentatively, D is TRBD1 (6 bases). The length of the CDR3 is 13 residues. The V end lost 3 bases, the J end lost 8 bases, and 13 bases lay between the germline ends. The CDR3 loop reads CASSFLGAGGYTF. Written as DNA, the CDR3 is TGTGCCAGCAGTTTTTTGGGGGCAGGCGGCTACACCTTC.

Ten or more counts support this clonotype. The chain employs TRBV20-1 and TRBJ2-7; TRBD1 might be the D (5 bases). CDR1 is DFQATT and CDR2 is SNEGSKA in the germline V gene (reference sequence). V lost 6 bases and J lost 5, with 11 bases in between. The CDR3 is 11 amino acids. DNA for the CDR3: TGCAGTGCCCCTTTCAGGGACGAGCAGTACTTC. Translated: CSAPFRDEQYF.

Ten or more counts support this clonotype. V is TRBV27 and J is TRBJ1-5, with D perhaps TRBD1 (6 bases). The germline V and J ends were trimmed by 4 bases and 2 bases, with 15 bases remaining between them. The CDR3 runs 16 residues. CDR1 MNHEY and CDR2 SMNVEV come from the germline V gene (reference sequence). The CDR3 DNA reads TGTGCCAGCAGTTCACGGGGGCGGCAGGGCAATCAGCCCCAGCATTTT. It translates to CASSSRGRQGNQPQHF.

About this clonotype itself: A junction end diverges from the germline sequence, so it may reflect a read error. V is TRBV29-1 and J is TRBJ2-7; no clear D gene. CDR3 length equals 13 residues. Looked up from germline, CDR1 is SQVTM and CDR2 is ANQGSEA. The CDR3, as DNA: TGCAGCGTTGGGGGAATCACCTCCTTCGAGCAGTACTTC. Residues: CSVGGITSFEQYF.

This clonotype was detected many times. V usage is TRBV5-1 and J usage is TRBJ2-7, with D tentatively TRBD1 (6 bases). Germline CDR1 and CDR2: SGHRS and YFSETQ. Trimming left V 5 bases short and J 3 bases short, with 15 bases between. This CDR3 region has 14 residues. CDR3 DNA: TGCGCCAGCAGGGCGGCAGGGGATTTCTACGAGCAGTACTTC. This encodes CASRAAGDFYEQYF.

V usage is TRBV5-1 and J usage is TRBJ2-7; D remains unclear. This CDR3 is 14 amino acids long. V lost 0 bases and J 6 bases, leaving 13 bases between the germline ends. Germline-derived CDR1 and CDR2 are SGHRS and YFSETQ. The CDR3 DNA sequence: TGCGCCAGCAGCTTGGAAGGAGTTTCGGGCGAGCAGTACTTC. Protein product: CASSLEGVSGEQYF.

This clonotype was picked up a small number of times. This sequence joins TRBV29-1 and TRBJ2-4; D is tentatively TRBD1 or TRBD2 (6 bases each). The CDR3 covers 14 residues. Germline CDR1 is SQVTM and CDR2 is ANQGSEA. Trimming removed 4 bases at V and 6 bases at J, with 16 bases between. The CDR3: CSVVWGAGGNIQYF. The CDR3 DNA follows: TGCAGCGTTGTTTGGGGGGCTGGGGGAAACATTCAGTACTTC.